The 16 T cell receptor beta chains below were found in one sample sequenced in a study of blood T cell repertoires in COVID-19. Some clones are missing from TCRdb's copy, which holds only in-frame ones; the method was immunoSEQ multiplex PCR. The data show 250,000 to 300,000 clones, around 87% seen once. Sequencing was done on a sample of peripheral blood. These receptors came from a woman aged 40 to 55 who had recovered from COVID-19.

The chain joins TRBV29-1 to TRBJ1-1; a weak D match, TRBD1 (6 bases). CDR1 SQVTM and CDR2 ANQGSEA come from the germline V gene. Deletions cut 6 bases from V and 0 bases from J, with 11 bases between. The CDR3 spans 13 residues. The CDR3 region has the DNA TGCAGCGTAAACAGGGTACTGAACACTGAAGCTTTCTTT. Translated, it gives CSVNRVLNTEAFF. Looking up the rest from reference TRBV29-1 and TRBJ1-1 gives the full variable domain: SAVISQKPSRDICQRGTSLTIQCQVDSQVTMMFWYRQQPGQSLTLIATANQGSEATYESGFVIDKFPISRPNLTFSTLTVSNMSPEDSSIYLCSVNRVLNTEAFFGQGTRLTVV.

The chain recombines TRBV9 with TRBJ2-3; D perhaps matches TRBD1 (6 bases). This CDR3 spans 13 amino acids. Trimming cost V 4 bases and J 3 bases, with 9 bases left between them. The germline V gene encodes CDR1 SGDLS and CDR2 YYNGEE. CDR3 nucleotides: TGTGCCAGCAGCCGGGACATTACAGATACGCAGTATTTT. Residues: CASSRDITDTQYF.

The chain is built from TRBV28 and TRBJ1-3; TRBD1 matches at 8 bases. CDR3 size: 15 residues. The germline V gene has CDR1 MDHEN and CDR2 SYDVKM. Trimming cost V 7 bases and J 0 bases; bases outside gene matches: 5. CDR3 coding DNA: TGTGCCAGCAAGCAGGGGGCCAGCTCTGGAAACACCATATATTTT. Translation gives CASKQGASSGNTIYF.

V gene TRBV19 combines with J gene TRBJ1-2, with D possibly matching TRBD1 (5 bases). Germline CDR1 LNHDA, CDR2 SQIVND (reference sequence). CDR3 size: 14 residues. V shed 6 bases and J shed 1 base, with 12 bases lying between them. CDR3 sequence: CASSKGARNYGYTF. The DNA of the CDR3 is TGTGCCAGTAGCAAAGGGGCCCGTAACTATGGCTACACCTTC.

The chain links TRBV5-4 to TRBJ2-1; 7 bases fit TRBD2. CDR3 length: 15 residues. Germline V gene lookup returns CDR1 SGHNT and CDR2 YYREEE (reference sequence). V was pared by 3 bases and J by 8 bases, with 11 bases of the junction left unmatched. The CDR3: CASSSVAGPRDEQFF. CDR3 in DNA: TGTGCCAGCAGCTCGGTAGCGGGCCCTAGGGATGAGCAGTTCTTC. Together with reference TRBV5-4 and TRBJ2-1, the CDR3 gives the full variable domain: ETGVTQSPTHLIKTRGQQVTLRCSSQSGHNTVSWYQQALGQGPQFIFQYYREEENGRGNFPPRFSGLQFPNYSSELNVNALELDDSALYLCASSSVAGPRDEQFFGPGTRLTVL.

V is TRBV5-5 and J is TRBJ1-2; D remains unclear. There are 13 residues in the CDR3. CDR1 and CDR2 (germline): SGHKS, YYEKEE (reference sequence). V lost 1 base, J lost 5 bases, and 9 bases lay in between. The CDR3, as DNA: TGTGCCAGCAGCTTGACGCGAGGGTATGGCTACACCTTC. Its protein is CASSLTRGYGYTF.

The chain is built from TRBV30 and TRBJ2-7; 7 bases match TRBD2. From germline, CDR1 is GTSNPN and CDR2 SVGIG (reference sequence). The CDR3 has 15 amino acids. V dropped 3 bases and J dropped 1; count of bases not matched to a gene: 9. The CDR3 nucleotides read TGTGCCTGGAGGGCATTAAGCGGGGTTTCCTACGAGCAGTACTTC. Translating gives CAWRALSGVSYEQYF.

The rearrangement links TRBV19 to TRBJ1-2, with D perhaps TRBD1 (5 bases). Trimming left V 4 bases short and J 6 bases short, with 12 bases between. The CDR3 contains 13 residues. Germline values: CDR1 LNHDA, CDR2 SQIVND (reference sequence). As DNA, the CDR3 is TGTGCCAGTAGTAGGTCAGGGATGAATGGCTACACCTTC. This codes for CASSRSGMNGYTF.

This clone is a singleton in its sample. The chain links TRBV9 to TRBJ1-3; the D is unclear. Looked up from germline, CDR1 is SGDLS and CDR2 is YYNGEE. The CDR3 is 15 amino acids. V dropped 2 bases and J dropped 2 bases, with 11 bases sitting between them. The CDR3 region is CASSVEGFTGNTIYF. CDR3 sequence (DNA): TGTGCCAGCAGCGTTGAGGGATTCACTGGAAACACCATATATTTT. The whole variable domain, filled in from reference TRBV9 and TRBJ1-3, reads DSGVTQTPKHLITATGQRVTLRCSPRSGDLSVYWYQQSLDQGLQFLIQYYNGEERAKGNILERFSAQQFPDLHSELNLSSLELGDSALYFCASSVEGFTGNTIYFGEGSWLTVV.

The chain carries TRBV30 and TRBJ1-3, with a weak D call TRBD1 (5 bases). The CDR3 length is 11 residues. CDR1 GTSNPN and CDR2 SVGIG come from the germline V gene (reference sequence). The V end lost 4 bases, the J end lost 6 bases, and 7 bases lay between the germline ends. CDR3 sequence (DNA): TGTGCCTGGACAGGGATAAACACCATATATTTT. Translating gives CAWTGINTIYF. The variable domain in full, completed from reference TRBV30 and TRBJ1-3, reads SQTIHQWPATLVQPVGSPLSLECTVEGTSNPNLYWYRQAAGRGLQLLFYSVGIGQISSEVPQNLSASRPQDRQFILSSKKLLLSDSGFYLCAWTGINTIYFGEGSWLTVV.

This chain uses TRBV5-6 with TRBJ2-1; 10 bases map to TRBD2. CDR3 size: 16 residues. Germline trimming cut 5 bases from V and 4 bases from J; bases unmatched to any gene: 9. In germline, CDR1 is SGHDT, CDR2 YYEEEE. The CDR3 DNA reads as TGTGCCAGCAGAAACACCGGGACTAGCGTGTACAATGAGCAGTTCTTC. It specifies CASRNTGTSVYNEQFF.

V and J are TRBV9 and TRBJ2-3; TRBD2 aligns across 8 bases. CDR1 and CDR2 from the germline V gene are SGDLS and YYNGEE. Unmatched junction bases numbered 4, after V lost 1 base and J lost 0 bases. There are 16 residues in the CDR3. The CDR3 nucleotides read TGTGCCAGCAGCGTACGCGGGGGGCCAAGCACAGATACGCAGTATTTT. Translation gives CASSVRGGPSTDTQYF.

This chain uses TRBV5-1 with TRBJ2-5; D gene ambiguous. The CDR3 length is 13 residues. V was clipped by 4 bases and J by 2 bases, with 9 bases between them. Germline V gives CDR1 SGHRS, CDR2 YFSETQ. CDR3 in amino acids: CASSRQEQETQYF. CDR3 in DNA: TGCGCCAGCAGCCGGCAGGAACAAGAGACCCAGTACTTC.

The chain couples TRBV28 to TRBJ2-2, with D maybe TRBD1 (5 bases). Germline V gene lookup returns CDR1 MDHEN and CDR2 SYDVKM. This CDR3 comprises 18 residues. Between the trimmed V and J ends, which lost 2 bases and 3 bases, there was a span of 19 bases. The CDR3 sequence is CASSLLLGAGVDTGELFF. The CDR3 DNA follows: TGTGCCAGCAGTTTACTTTTAGGGGCTGGGGTGGACACCGGGGAGCTGTTTTTT. Combining the CDR3 with reference TRBV28 and TRBJ2-2 gives the whole variable domain DVKVTQSSRYLVKRTGEKVFLECVQDMDHENMFWYRQDPGLGLRLIYFSYDVKMKEKGDIPEGYSVSREKKERFSLILESASTNQTSMYLCASSLLLGAGVDTGELFFGEGSRLTVL.

The chain is built from TRBV19 and TRBJ2-5; 9 positions match TRBD1. CDR3 length: 14 amino acids. V was pared by 6 bases and J by 5 bases, with 7 bases of the junction left unmatched. Germline assignment: CDR1 LNHDA and CDR2 SQIVND (reference sequence). This chain's CDR3 is CASSRDREGETQYF. The CDR3 DNA reads as TGTGCCAGTAGCAGGGACAGGGAGGGTGAGACCCAGTACTTC.

The chain is built from TRBV6-1 and TRBJ2-7; TRBD2 is a possible D gene (5 bases). Per the germline V gene, CDR1 is MNHNS and CDR2 is SASEGT. V was pared by 1 base and J by 4 bases, with 11 bases between. This CDR3 is 14 amino acids long. The CDR3 loop reads CASSEGGWGYEQYF. The CDR3 DNA is TGTGCCAGCAGTGAAGGAGGGTGGGGTTACGAGCAGTACTTC.